This T cell receptor (beta chain) was sequenced during a study of vaccination and CD4 T cells after COVID-19. Overall study: Vaccinees got either two BNT162b2 doses or two mRNA-1273 doses. Median draw time for post-COVID samples was 90 to 130 days post-diagnosis (range 35 to 161). Study-level results: Spike mono-reactive status applied to 304 of 307 vaccine-specific clones in convalescent patients.

For this clonotype: Its antigen is undetermined.

One entry per CDR3 protein, called by TCRdb with MiXCR from the PCR reads. This sample carries 20,000 to 25,000 distinct CDR3 sequences, less than 75% of them seen once, and the ten largest clones take 0.99%. The CDR3 runs to 15 residues. Germline trimming cut 6 bases from V and 7 bases from J; bases unmatched to any gene: 10. Germline loops: CDR1 SGHTA, CDR2 FQGNSA. Material: CD4+ T cells from blood, obtained before SARS-CoV-2 vaccination. This TCR was sampled from a human donor who had recovered from COVID-19. The V gene is TRBV7-2, the J gene TRBJ1-5; 9 bases line up with TRBD1. CDR3 protein: CASSRRTGVYQPQHF. The CDR3 nucleotides are TGTGCCAGCAGTCGCAGGACAGGGGTATACCAGCCCCAGCATTTT.